In its sample, the clone carrying this TCR beta chain was seen a few times. What it recognizes is unknown. TCRdb recomputed calls from the reads with MiXCR, one row per CDR3 protein. The data hold some 300,000 distinct CDR3 sequences, with roughly a sixth observed a single time. This entry belongs to a study of T cell repertoires in cytomegalovirus infection. Study in general: Public TCR beta signatures provided an indication of both CMV infection and a matching HLA type. Study results and caveats: There were carriers of CMV plus the relevant HLA, and cumulative public TCR beta family frequency identified them.

CDR3 length: 15 amino acids. CDR1 and CDR2 from the germline V gene are DFQATT and SNEGSKA (reference sequence). V trimming: 5 bases; J trimming: 3 bases; junction bases outside the gene matches: 6. The TCR was taken from a human donor in good health (CMV status not recorded). Some clones in this sample may be carry-over from other donors' samples. Input material: PBMCs. The chain links TRBV20-1 to TRBJ1-6, with 8 bases fitting TRBD1. The chain's CDR3 is CSARRQGHYNSPLHF. CDR3 nucleotide sequence: TGCAGTGCTCGACGACAGGGGCACTATAATTCACCCCTCCACTTT.